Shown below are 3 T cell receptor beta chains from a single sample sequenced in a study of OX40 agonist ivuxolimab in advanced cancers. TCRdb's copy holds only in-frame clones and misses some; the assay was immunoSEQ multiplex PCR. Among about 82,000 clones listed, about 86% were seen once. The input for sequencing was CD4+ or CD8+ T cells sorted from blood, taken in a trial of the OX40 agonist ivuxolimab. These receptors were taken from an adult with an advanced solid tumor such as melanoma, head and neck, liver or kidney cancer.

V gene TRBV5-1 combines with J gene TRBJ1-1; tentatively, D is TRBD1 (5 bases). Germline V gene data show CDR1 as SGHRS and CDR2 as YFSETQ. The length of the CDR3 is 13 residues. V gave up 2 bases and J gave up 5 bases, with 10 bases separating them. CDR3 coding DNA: TGCGCCAGCAGCTTTGGAGGGGTTACTGAAGCTTTCTTT. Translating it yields CASSFGGVTEAFF. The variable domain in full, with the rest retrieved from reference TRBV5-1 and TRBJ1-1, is KAGVTQTPRYLIKTRGQQVTLSCSPISGHRSVSWYQQTPGQGLQFLFEYFSETQRNKGNFPGRFSGRQFSNSRSEMNVSTLELGDSALYLCASSFGGVTEAFFGQGTRLTVV.

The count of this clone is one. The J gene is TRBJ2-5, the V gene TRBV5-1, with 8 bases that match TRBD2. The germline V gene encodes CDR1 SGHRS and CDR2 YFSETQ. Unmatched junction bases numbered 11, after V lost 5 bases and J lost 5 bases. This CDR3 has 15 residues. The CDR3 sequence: CASRRGAGEEETQYF. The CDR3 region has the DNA TGCGCCAGCAGACGGGGAGCGGGAGAAGAGGAGACCCAGTACTTC.

The CDR3, as DNA: TGCAGCGTTGCCCCGGGACAGGGGCAGTTCTTC. Its translation: CSVAPGQGQFF. This sequence joins TRBV29-1 and TRBJ2-1; 9 nucleotides line up with TRBD1. The germline CDR1 and CDR2 sequences are SQVTM and ANQGSEA. The CDR3 is 11 residues long. After removal of 4 bases from V and 12 bases from J, the junction contained 4 bases not matched to a gene.